The 13 T cell receptor beta chains below come from one sample, sequenced in a study of vaccination and CD4 T cells after COVID-19 (dated 2022 in TCRdb). To prepare the library, PCR was applied. TCRdb names Illumina iSeq 100 as the instrument used. TCRdb redid the processing of the public reads, applying fastp at Q25 and MiXCR, and retained in-frame beta chains. Each entry is one CDR3 protein sequence, shown with its most common DNA and genes. This sample comprises tens of thousands of distinct CDR3 sequences, 50% to 65% of them detected only once. The top ten hold more than 1% of the sample. The sample consisted of CD4+ T cells from blood, taken before SARS-CoV-2 vaccination. These receptors all stem from a human donor who had recovered from COVID-19.

V gene TRBV20-1 combines with J gene TRBJ1-3, with D possibly being TRBD1 (5 bases). Looked up from germline, CDR1 is DFQATT and CDR2 is SNEGSKA (reference sequence). CDR3 length equals 12 residues. V lost 5 bases, J lost 5 bases, and 10 bases lay in between. In DNA form, the CDR3 reads TGCAGTGCTCGGGACCGTCGAAACACCATATATTTT. As protein: CSARDRRNTIYF.

The chain combines TRBV4-2 with TRBJ1-3; the match to TRBD1 covers 7 bases. V lost 6 bases to trimming and J lost 4 bases; unmatched junction nucleotides: 3. The CDR3 runs 13 residues. CDR1 is LGHNA and CDR2 is YNFKEQ in the germline V gene. The CDR3 loop reads CASRLGQGNTIYF. CDR3 bases: TGTGCCAGCAGACTGGGACAGGGAAACACCATATATTTT.

The chain uses TRBV6-2 or TRBV6-3 and TRBJ1-2, with a weak D call TRBD1 (6 bases). The germline V gene encodes CDR1 MNHEY and CDR2 SVGEGT. This CDR3 is built from 13 residues. Trimming took 6 bases from V and 7 from J, leaving 15 bases between them. The CDR3 DNA sequence: TGTGCCAGCAGCCCGGGGACACGTACTGGCTACACCTTC. It codes for CASSPGTRTGYTF.

This chain uses TRBV4-3 with TRBJ1-2; perhaps TRBD1 as D (5 bases). The CDR3 is 18 residues long. The germline gives CDR1 LGHNA, CDR2 YSLEER. The V gene lost 4 bases and the J gene lost 5 bases, with 26 bases spanning the gap. The CDR3 DNA sequence: TGCGCCAGCAGCCCGAAAGATTATTCGGTCATGGGGGAGTATGGCTACACCTTC. It yields the protein CASSPKDYSVMGEYGYTF.

This clonotype was seen just once. The chain employs TRBV6-1 and TRBJ2-1; D is undetermined. Germline CDR1 reads MNHNS; CDR2 reads SASEGT. This CDR3 is built from 17 residues. Trimming shortened V by 3 bases and J by 2 bases, and 17 bases separated the two germline ends. CDR3 nucleotides: TGTGCCAGCAGTGACCTGGCCCGGGTGGGCCCCTACAATGAGCAGTTCTTC. It translates to CASSDLARVGPYNEQFF.

The chain couples TRBV6-1 to TRBJ1-6; D is perhaps TRBD1 (6 bases). V lost 6 bases and J 0 bases, leaving 9 bases between the germline ends. Germline assignment: CDR1 MNHNS and CDR2 SASEGT. The length of the CDR3 is 15 residues. The chain's CDR3 is CASRLQGSYNSPLHF. CDR3 DNA sequence: TGTGCCAGCAGACTACAGGGCTCCTATAATTCACCCCTCCACTTT.

V usage is TRBV28 and J usage is TRBJ2-2; a weak D match, TRBD1 (6 bases). The CDR3 has 16 amino acids. CDR1 and CDR2 (germline): MDHEN, SYDVKM. Between the trimmed V and J ends, which lost 3 bases and 2 bases, there was a span of 13 bases. CDR3 sequence reads: CASSFRGTINTGELFF. The CDR3 bases are TGTGCCAGCAGTTTCAGAGGGACAATAAACACCGGGGAGCTGTTTTTT.

The V call is TRBV20-1, the J call TRBJ2-5; weak D call: TRBD1 (7 bases). Germline V CDR1 and CDR2: DFQATT, SNEGSKA (reference sequence). This CDR3 has 13 amino acids. The ends were cut back, 5 bases at V and 5 bases at J, with 15 bases in the middle. CDR3 DNA: TGCAGTGCTCCTCCGACAGGGAGGGAGACCCAGTACTTC. This codes for CSAPPTGRETQYF.

The J gene is TRBJ1-2, the V gene TRBV5-4; 9 positions match TRBD1. Germline V CDR1 and CDR2: SGHNT, YYREEE (reference sequence). The CDR3 runs to 16 residues. J gave up 2 bases and V 0 bases, and 5 bases lay outside the gene matches. The DNA for the CDR3 is TGTGCCAGCAGCTTGGCCTCAGGGACAGGGAACTATGGCTACACCTTC. Its translation is CASSLASGTGNYGYTF.

The table lists this clonotype with a few counts. This chain connects TRBV20-1 to TRBJ1-1; D not certain. Germline assignment: CDR1 DFQATT and CDR2 SNEGSKA (reference sequence). The CDR3 has 12 amino acids. Trimming stripped 4 bases from V and 0 bases from J, with 6 bases between. CDR3 sequence: CSATRMNTEAFF. CDR3 DNA sequence: TGCAGTGCTACTCGAATGAACACTGAAGCTTTCTTT.

This clonotype has just a few counts. V usage is TRBV20-1 and J usage is TRBJ2-7; the match to TRBD2 covers 9 bases. In germline, CDR1 is DFQATT, CDR2 SNEGSKA (reference sequence). With V trimmed by 6 bases and J by 2 bases, 8 bases remained unmatched. The CDR3 spans 14 residues. CDR3 DNA: TGCAGTGCCAAGGGACTAGCCCATACCTACGAGCAGTACTTC. Protein: CSAKGLAHTYEQYF.

J is TRBJ2-3 and V is TRBV4-1, with D possibly called TRBD1 or TRBD2 (5 bases each). CDR1 is MGHRA, CDR2 YSYEKL, per germline. Trimming took off 2 bases at V and 6 bases at J, with 15 bases between the two ends. The CDR3 runs 15 residues. The CDR3 loop reads CASSQWGLAVDTQYF. CDR3 nucleotide sequence: TGCGCCAGCAGCCAATGGGGCCTAGCCGTGGATACGCAGTATTTT.

This chain joins TRBV20-1 and TRBJ2-5; D gene uncertain. V was cut by 1 base and J by 4 bases, with 4 bases left in between. The germline gives CDR1 DFQATT, CDR2 SNEGSKA (reference sequence). The CDR3 length is 11 residues. In nucleotides, the CDR3 is TGCAGTGCTAGAGGGGGAGAGACCCAGTACTTC. This encodes CSARGGETQYF.